This record covers a single T cell receptor (beta chain). CDR3 length: 15 residues. Germline V gene sequence: CDR1 SGHDT, CDR2 YYEEEE. The V gene lost 0 bases and the J gene lost 3 bases, with 10 bases spanning the gap. Generated by immunoSEQ multiplex PCR, the TCRdb table keeps only in-frame clones and is missing some. The table shows more than 1.2 million clones, with approximately 98.5% occurring only once. This record belongs to a study of shared clonotypes between healthy human individuals. Source material: naive CD4+ T cells sorted from blood. Described subset: CD45RA+ positively selected. The sequence derives from a young man in good health. The rearrangement uses TRBV5-6 and TRBJ2-1; D unclear. The CDR3 protein is CASSLDVTIYNEQFF. The CDR3 DNA follows: TGTGCCAGCAGCTTGGATGTGACAATCTACAATGAGCAGTTCTTC.